These T cell receptor beta chains were read from a single sample in a study of T-cell memory formation after mild COVID-19. TCRdb itself ran the 5' RACE reads through MiXCR, one entry per CDR3 protein. Of about 400,000 distinct CDR3 sequences listed, around 22% are singletons. The sample taken for sequencing was PBMCs or a T cell subset sorted from them (not recorded which). The receptor set was obtained from an adult woman who had mild COVID-19 (a few samples of this study predate the infection). Cell type and time point are not known. The CDR3 runs from the conserved cysteine through the conserved F or W. The D gene is left open where the match is weak. Not every row has a clone size; where given, it reads once, few, many or a size class.

J gene	D gene	clone size	V gene	CDR3 protein	CDR3 DNA
TRBJ2-1	TRBD2	many	TRBV29-1	CSVKGTSGRPYNEQFF	TGCAGCGTTAAGGGGACTAGCGGGAGGCCCTACAATGAGCAGTTCTTC
TRBJ2-7	NA	NA	TRBV11-2	CASSLGPSSREQYF	TGTGCCAGCAGCTTAGGACCTTCTTCGCGCGAGCAGTACTTC
TRBJ2-1	TRBD2	few	TRBV11-1	CASSFPGGNEQFF	TGTGCCAGCAGCTTTCCGGGGGGCAATGAGCAGTTCTTC
TRBJ1-2	TRBD1	few	TRBV9	CASSPGQAYGYTF	TGTGCCAGCAGCCCAGGACAGGCCTATGGCTACACCTTC
TRBJ2-7	NA	NA	TRBV7-8	CASSLAEGFSSYEQYF	TGTGCCAGCAGCTTAGCGGAGGGGTTCAGCTCCTACGAGCAGTACTTC
TRBJ1-3	TRBD1	NA	TRBV10-2	CASSDSSPPDRVGNTIYF	TGCGCCAGCAGTGATTCCAGTCCCCCCGACAGGGTGGGGAACACCATATATTTT
TRBJ2-7	NA	few	TRBV18	CASSAGGGASYEQYF	TGTGCCAGCTCAGCTGGTGGCGGGGCATCATACGAGCAGTACTTC
TRBJ2-5	TRBD2	NA	TRBV4-1	CASSQLGRSGSQDTQYF	TGCGCCAGCAGCCAGTTAGGTAGGAGCGGGAGTCAAGATACCCAGTACTTC
TRBJ1-1	NA	NA	TRBV6-6	CASRAGTEAFF	TGTGCCAGCAGGGCTGGAACGGAAGCTTTCTTT
TRBJ2-7	TRBD1	few	TRBV11-1	CASSNRDSSYEQYF	TGTGCCAGCAGCAACCGGGACAGCTCCTACGAGCAGTACTTC
TRBJ1-2	NA	few	TRBV4-2	CASSVDLRGYTF	TGTGCCAGCAGCGTAGACCTGCGGGGCTACACCTTC
TRBJ2-4	TRBD1	few	TRBV19	CASSEDRAWNIQYF	TGTGCCAGTAGTGAGGACAGGGCATGGAACATTCAGTACTTC
TRBJ2-6	TRBD1	few	TRBV12-3/TRBV12-4	CASSPGRQGEGGANVLTF	TGTGCCAGCAGCCCAGGCCGGCAGGGGGAAGGTGGGGCCAACGTCCTGACTTTC
TRBJ2-7	TRBD1	NA	TRBV10-3	CATAADRGNSYEQYF	TGTGCCACCGCTGCCGACAGGGGAAACTCCTACGAGCAGTACTTC
TRBJ1-5	NA	NA	TRBV25-1	CASSDAVSNQPQHF	TGTGCCAGCAGTGATGCGGTAAGCAATCAGCCCCAGCATTTT
TRBJ1-1	NA	NA	TRBV7-2	CASSPRTPTEAFF	TGTGCCAGCAGCCCGAGGACTCCTACTGAAGCTTTCTTT
TRBJ1-4	NA	few	TRBV6-6	CASSYPGSEKLFF	TGTGCCAGCAGTTACCCAGGGAGTGAAAAACTGTTTTTT
TRBJ2-2	NA	many	TRBV6-4	CASSRDTDTGELFF	TGTGCCAGCAGCCGGGACACAGACACCGGGGAGCTGTTTTTT
TRBJ2-7	NA	few	TRBV7-6	CASGSQGSYEQYF	TGTGCCAGCGGTTCCCAAGGGTCCTACGAGCAGTACTTC
TRBJ2-5	NA	few	TRBV2	CASSEEASAIQETQYF	TGTGCCAGCAGTGAAGAGGCTAGCGCCATCCAAGAGACCCAGTACTTC
TRBJ2-3	NA	few	TRBV24-1	CATRAQTDTQYF	TGTGCCACGAGGGCCCAAACAGATACGCAGTATTTT
TRBJ1-2	NA	few	TRBV12-3/TRBV12-4	CASSSALYGYTF	TGTGCCAGCAGTTCAGCCCTCTATGGCTACACCTTC
TRBJ1-1	NA	few	TRBV20-1	CSASYRDPEAFF	TGCAGTGCTAGTTACAGGGACCCTGAAGCTTTCTTT
TRBJ2-7	TRBD2	few	TRBV19	CASSIGTSGAYEQYF	TGTGCCAGTAGTATTGGGACCAGCGGGGCCTACGAGCAGTACTTC
TRBJ1-1	NA	NA	TRBV19	CASSIDQGRANTEAFF	TGTGCCAGTAGTATAGATCAGGGGCGGGCGAACACTGAAGCTTTCTTT
TRBJ2-7	NA	few	TRBV15	CATSKYGQERYEQYF	TGTGCCACCAGCAAATACGGGCAGGAACGCTACGAGCAGTACTTC
TRBJ2-7	TRBD2	NA	TRBV6-2/TRBV6-3	CASTTPRTSLGEQYF	TGTGCCAGCACCACACCCAGGACTAGCCTCGGGGAGCAGTACTTC
TRBJ2-1	TRBD2	NA	TRBV5-4	CASSFLELAVGDEQFF	TGTGCCAGCAGCTTTCTCGAACTAGCGGTAGGGGATGAGCAGTTCTTC
TRBJ2-2	TRBD2	few	TRBV20-1	CSARDMLAGENTGELFF	TGCAGTGCTAGAGATATGCTAGCGGGCGAGAACACCGGGGAGCTGTTTTTT